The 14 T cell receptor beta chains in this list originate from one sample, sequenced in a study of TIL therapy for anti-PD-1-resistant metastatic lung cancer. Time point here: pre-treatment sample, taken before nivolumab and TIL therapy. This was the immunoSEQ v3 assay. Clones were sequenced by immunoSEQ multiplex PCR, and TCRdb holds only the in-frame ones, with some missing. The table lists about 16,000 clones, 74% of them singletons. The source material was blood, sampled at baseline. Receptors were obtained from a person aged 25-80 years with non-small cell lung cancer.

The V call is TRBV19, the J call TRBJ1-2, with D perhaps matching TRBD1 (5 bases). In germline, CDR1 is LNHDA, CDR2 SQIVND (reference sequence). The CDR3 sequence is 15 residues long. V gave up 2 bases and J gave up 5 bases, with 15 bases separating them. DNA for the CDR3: TGTGCCAGTAGTATAATCGGAACAGGAGGATATGGCTACACCTTC. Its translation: CASSIIGTGGYGYTF.

The CDR3 DNA reads TGTGCCAGCAGCCTGGACCTAGCGACAGATACGCAGTATTTT. Its protein product is CASSLDLATDTQYF. The rearrangement links TRBV5-6 to TRBJ2-3, with D perhaps matching TRBD2 (6 bases). Germline V gene data show CDR1 as SGHDT and CDR2 as YYEEEE. The length of the CDR3 is 14 residues. Between the trimmed V and J ends, which lost 4 bases and 3 bases, there was a span of 12 bases.

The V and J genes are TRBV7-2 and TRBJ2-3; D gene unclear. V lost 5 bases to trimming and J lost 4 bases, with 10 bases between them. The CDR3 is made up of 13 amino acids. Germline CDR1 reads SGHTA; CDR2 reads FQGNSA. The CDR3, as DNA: TGTGCCAGCAGCCATGTCCCCTCAGATACGCAGTATTTT. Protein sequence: CASSHVPSDTQYF.

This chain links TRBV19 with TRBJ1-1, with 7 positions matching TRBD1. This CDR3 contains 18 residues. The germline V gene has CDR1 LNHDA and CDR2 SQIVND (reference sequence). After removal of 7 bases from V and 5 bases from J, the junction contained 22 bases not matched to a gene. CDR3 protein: CASIMTRQGGVLRTEAFF. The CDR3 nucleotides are TGTGCCAGTATTATGACAAGACAGGGTGGTGTTTTGAGAACTGAAGCTTTCTTT. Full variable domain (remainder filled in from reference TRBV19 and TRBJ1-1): DGGITQSPKYLFRKEGQNVTLSCEQNLNHDAMYWYRQDPGQGLRLIYYSQIVNDFQKGDIAEGYSVSREKKESFPLTVTSAQKNPTAFYLCASIMTRQGGVLRTEAFFGQGTRLTVV.

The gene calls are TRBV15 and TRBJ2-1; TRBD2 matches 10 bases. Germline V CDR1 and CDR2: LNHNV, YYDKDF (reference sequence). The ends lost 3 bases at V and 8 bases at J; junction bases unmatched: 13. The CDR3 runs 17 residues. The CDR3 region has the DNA TGTGCCACCAGCAGTGAAACCGGGACTAGCGTCATCGATGAGCAGTTCTTC. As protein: CATSSETGTSVIDEQFF. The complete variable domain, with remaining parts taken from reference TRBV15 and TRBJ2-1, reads DAMVIQNPRYQVTQFGKPVTLSCSQTLNHNVMYWYQQKSSQAPKLLFHYYDKDFNNEADTPDNFQSRRPNTSFCFLDIRSPGLGDTAMYLCATSSETGTSVIDEQFFGPGTRLTVL.

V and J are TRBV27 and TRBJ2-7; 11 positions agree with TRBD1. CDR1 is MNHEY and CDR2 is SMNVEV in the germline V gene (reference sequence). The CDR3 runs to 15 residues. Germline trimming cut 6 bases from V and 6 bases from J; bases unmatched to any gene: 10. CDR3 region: CASSPDRGRRGEQYF. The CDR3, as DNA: TGTGCCAGCAGCCCGGACAGGGGGCGAAGGGGCGAGCAGTACTTC.

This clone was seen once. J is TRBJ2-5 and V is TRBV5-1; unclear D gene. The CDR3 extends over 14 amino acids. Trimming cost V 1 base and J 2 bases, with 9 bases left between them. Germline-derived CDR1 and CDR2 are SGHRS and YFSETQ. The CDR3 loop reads CASSLMGGQETQYF. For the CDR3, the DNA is TGCGCCAGCAGCTTGATGGGCGGACAAGAGACCCAGTACTTC.

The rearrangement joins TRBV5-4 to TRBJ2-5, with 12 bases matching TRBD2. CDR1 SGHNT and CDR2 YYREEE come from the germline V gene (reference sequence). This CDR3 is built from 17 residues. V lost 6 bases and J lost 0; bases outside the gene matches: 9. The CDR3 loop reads CASNRLAGASYQETQYF. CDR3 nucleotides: TGTGCCAGCAACAGACTAGCGGGGGCTTCGTACCAAGAGACCCAGTACTTC.

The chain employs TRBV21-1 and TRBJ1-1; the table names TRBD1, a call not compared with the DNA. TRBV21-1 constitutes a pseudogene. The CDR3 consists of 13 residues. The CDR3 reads CASEPQGDTEAFF. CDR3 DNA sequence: TGTGCCAGCGAGCCGCAGGGTGACACTGAAGCTTTCTTT.

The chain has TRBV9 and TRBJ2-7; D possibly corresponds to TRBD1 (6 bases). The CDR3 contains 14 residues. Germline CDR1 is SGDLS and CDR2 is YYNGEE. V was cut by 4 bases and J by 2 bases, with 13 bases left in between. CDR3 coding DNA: TGTGCCAGCAGCCCTCACCGGGACACCTACGAGCAGTACTTC. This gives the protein CASSPHRDTYEQYF.

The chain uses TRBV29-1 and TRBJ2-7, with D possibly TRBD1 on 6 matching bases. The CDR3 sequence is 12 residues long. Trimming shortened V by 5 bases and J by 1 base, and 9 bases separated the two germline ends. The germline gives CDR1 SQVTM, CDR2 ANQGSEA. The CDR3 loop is CSVQGLSYEQYF. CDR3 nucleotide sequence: TGCAGCGTTCAGGGGCTATCCTACGAGCAGTACTTC.

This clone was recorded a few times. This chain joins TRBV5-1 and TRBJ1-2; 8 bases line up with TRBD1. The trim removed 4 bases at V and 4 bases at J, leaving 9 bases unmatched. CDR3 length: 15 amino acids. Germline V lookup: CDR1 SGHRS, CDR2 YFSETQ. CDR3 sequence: CASSPGQGGSYGYTF. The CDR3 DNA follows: TGCGCCAGCAGCCCCGGACAGGGAGGAAGCTATGGCTACACCTTC.

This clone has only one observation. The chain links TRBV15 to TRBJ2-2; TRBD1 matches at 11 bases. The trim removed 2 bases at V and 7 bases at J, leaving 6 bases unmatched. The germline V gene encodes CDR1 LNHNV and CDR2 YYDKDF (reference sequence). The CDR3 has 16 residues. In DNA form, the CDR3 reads TGTGCCACCAGCAGATGGGACAGGGGGATTGGCGGGGAGCTGTTTTTT. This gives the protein CATSRWDRGIGGELFF.

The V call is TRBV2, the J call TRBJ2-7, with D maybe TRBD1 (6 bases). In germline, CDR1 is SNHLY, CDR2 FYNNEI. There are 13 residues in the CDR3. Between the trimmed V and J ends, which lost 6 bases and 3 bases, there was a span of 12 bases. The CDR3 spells CASRTGSFYEQYF. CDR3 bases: TGTGCCAGCAGAACAGGGTCCTTCTACGAGCAGTACTTC.